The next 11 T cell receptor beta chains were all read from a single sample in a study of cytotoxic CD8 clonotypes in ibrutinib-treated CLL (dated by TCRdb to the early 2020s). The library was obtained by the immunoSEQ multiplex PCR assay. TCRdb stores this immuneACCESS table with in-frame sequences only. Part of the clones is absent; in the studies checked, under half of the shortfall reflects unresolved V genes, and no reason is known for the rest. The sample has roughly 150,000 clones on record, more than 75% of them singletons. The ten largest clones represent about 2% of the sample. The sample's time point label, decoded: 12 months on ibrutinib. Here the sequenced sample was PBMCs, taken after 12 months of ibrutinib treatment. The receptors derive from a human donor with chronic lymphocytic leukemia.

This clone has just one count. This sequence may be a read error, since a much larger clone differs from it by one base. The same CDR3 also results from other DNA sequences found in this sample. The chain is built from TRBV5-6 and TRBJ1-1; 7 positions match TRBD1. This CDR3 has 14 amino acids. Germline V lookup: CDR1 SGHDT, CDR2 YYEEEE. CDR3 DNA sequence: TGTGCCAGCAGCTATACAGGGGTAAGGACTGAGGCTTTCTTT. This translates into CASSYTGVRTEAFF.

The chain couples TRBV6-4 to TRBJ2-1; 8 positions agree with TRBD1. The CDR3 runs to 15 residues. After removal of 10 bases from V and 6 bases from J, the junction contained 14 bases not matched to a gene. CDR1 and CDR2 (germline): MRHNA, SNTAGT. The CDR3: CAKLLGTGLRNEQFF. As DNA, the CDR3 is TGTGCCAAGCTTTTGGGGACAGGCCTTCGCAATGAGCAGTTCTTC.

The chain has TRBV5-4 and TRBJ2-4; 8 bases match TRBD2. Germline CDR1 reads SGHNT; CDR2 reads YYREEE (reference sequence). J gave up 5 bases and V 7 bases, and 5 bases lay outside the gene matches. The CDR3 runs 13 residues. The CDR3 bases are TGTGCCAGCTGCCGGGGGGGCCAAAACATTCAGTACTTC. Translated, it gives CASCRGGQNIQYF.

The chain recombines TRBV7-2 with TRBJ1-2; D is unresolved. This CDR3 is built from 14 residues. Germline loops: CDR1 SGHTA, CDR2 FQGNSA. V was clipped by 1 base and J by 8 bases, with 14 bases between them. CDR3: CASSLELHRAGYTF. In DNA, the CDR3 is TGTGCCAGCAGCTTAGAACTGCATCGAGCGGGCTACACCTTC.

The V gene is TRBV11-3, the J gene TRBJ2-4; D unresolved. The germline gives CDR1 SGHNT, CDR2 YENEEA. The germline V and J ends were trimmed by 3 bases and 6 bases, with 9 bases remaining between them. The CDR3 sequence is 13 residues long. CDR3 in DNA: TGTGCCAGCAGCTTGAACAGCCTAAACATTCAGTACTTC. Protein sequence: CASSLNSLNIQYF.

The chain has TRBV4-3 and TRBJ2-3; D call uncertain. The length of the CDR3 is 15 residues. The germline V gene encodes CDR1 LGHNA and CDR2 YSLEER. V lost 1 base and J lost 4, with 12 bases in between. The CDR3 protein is CASSQVGVRSDTQYF. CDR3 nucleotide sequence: TGCGCCAGCAGCCAAGTAGGCGTAAGGTCAGATACGCAGTATTTT.

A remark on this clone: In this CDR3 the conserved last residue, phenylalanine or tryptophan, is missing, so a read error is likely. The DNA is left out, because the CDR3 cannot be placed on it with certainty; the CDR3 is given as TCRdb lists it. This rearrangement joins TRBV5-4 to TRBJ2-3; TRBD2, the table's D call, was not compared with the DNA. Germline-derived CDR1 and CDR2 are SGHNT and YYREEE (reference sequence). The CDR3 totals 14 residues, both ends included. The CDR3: CASSLGAAGAGAHL.

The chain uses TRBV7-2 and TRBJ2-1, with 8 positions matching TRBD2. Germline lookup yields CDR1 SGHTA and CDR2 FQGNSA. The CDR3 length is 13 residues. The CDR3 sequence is CAARKAGENEQFF. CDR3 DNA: TGTGCAGCAAGGAAAGCGGGGGAAAATGAGCAGTTCTTC.

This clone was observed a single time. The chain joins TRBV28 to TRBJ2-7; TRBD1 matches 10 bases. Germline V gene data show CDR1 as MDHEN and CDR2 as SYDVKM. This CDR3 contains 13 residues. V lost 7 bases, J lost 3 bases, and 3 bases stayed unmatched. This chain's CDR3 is CASTRDRGYEQYF. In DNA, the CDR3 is TGTGCCAGCACCCGGGACAGGGGCTACGAGCAGTACTTC.

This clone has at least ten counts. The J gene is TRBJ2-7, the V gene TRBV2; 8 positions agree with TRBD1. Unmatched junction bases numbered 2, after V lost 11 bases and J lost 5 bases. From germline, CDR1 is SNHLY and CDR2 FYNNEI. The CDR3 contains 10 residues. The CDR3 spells CASQGDEQYF. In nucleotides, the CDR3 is TGTGCCTCACAGGGGGACGAGCAGTACTTC. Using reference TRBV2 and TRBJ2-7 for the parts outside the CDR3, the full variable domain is EPEVTQTPSHQVTQMGQEVILRCVPISNHLYFYWYRQILGQKVEFLVSFYNNEISEKSEIFDDQFSVERPDGSNFTLKIRSTKLEDSAMYFCASQGDEQYFGPGTRLTVT.

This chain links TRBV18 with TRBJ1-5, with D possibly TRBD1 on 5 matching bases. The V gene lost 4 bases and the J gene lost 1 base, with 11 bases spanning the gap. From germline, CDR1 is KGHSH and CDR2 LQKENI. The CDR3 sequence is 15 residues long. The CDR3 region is CASSRGGLSNQPQHF. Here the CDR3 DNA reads TGTGCCAGCTCACGGGGGGGACTAAGCAATCAGCCCCAGCATTTT.